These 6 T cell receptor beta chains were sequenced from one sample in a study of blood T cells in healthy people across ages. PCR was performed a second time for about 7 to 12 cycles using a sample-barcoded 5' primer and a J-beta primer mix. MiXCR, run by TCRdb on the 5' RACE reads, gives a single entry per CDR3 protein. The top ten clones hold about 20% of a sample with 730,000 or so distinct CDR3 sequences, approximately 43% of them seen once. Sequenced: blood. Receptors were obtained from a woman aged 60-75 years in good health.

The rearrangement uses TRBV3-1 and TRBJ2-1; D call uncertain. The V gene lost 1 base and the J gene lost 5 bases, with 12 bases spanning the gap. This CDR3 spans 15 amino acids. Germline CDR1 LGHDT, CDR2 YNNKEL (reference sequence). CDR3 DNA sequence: TGTGCCAGCAGCCAAGGTGTACAGACCAACAATGAGCAGTTCTTC. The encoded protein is CASSQGVQTNNEQFF.

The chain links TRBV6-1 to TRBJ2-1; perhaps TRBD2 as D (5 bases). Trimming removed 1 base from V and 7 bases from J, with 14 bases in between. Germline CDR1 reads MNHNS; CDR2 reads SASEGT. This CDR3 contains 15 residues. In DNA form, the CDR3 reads TGTGCCAGCAGTGAAGAGTTTGGGAGTTCGAATGAGCAGTTCTTC. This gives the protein CASSEEFGSSNEQFF.

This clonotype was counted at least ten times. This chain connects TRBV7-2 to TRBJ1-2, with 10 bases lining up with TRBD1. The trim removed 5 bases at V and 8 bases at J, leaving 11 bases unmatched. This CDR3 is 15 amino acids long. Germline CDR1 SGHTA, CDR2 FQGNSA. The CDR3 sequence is CASSLVMTGGGGYTF. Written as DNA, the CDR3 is TGTGCCAGCAGCCTGGTCATGACAGGGGGCGGAGGCTACACCTTC. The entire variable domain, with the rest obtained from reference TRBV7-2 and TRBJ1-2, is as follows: GAGVSQSPSNKVTEKGKDVELRCDPISGHTALYWYRQSLGQGLEFLIYFQGNSAPDKSGLPSDRFSAERTGGSVSTLTIQRTQQEDSAVYLCASSLVMTGGGGYTFGSGTRLTVV.

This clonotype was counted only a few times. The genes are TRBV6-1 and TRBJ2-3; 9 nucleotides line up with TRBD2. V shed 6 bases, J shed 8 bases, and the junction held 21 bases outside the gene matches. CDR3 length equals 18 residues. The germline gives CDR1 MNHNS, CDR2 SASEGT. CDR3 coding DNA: TGTGCCAGCAGCATCAATTTCCCGGGACTAGCTGATGAAACTACGCAGTATTTT. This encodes CASSINFPGLADETTQYF.

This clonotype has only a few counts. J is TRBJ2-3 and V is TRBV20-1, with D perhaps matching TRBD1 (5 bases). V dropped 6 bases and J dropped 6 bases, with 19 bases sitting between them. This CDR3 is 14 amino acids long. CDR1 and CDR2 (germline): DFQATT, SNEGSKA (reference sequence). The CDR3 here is CSATPQGSGDTQYF. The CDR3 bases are TGCAGTGCCACACCCCAGGGTTCAGGGGATACGCAGTATTTT.

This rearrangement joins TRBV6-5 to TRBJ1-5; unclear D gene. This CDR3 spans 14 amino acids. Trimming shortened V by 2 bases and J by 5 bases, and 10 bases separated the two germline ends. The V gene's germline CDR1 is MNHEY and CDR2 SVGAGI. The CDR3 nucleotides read TGTGCCAGCAGTTACCGCGGAGCCGATCAGCCCCAGCATTTT. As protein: CASSYRGADQPQHF.